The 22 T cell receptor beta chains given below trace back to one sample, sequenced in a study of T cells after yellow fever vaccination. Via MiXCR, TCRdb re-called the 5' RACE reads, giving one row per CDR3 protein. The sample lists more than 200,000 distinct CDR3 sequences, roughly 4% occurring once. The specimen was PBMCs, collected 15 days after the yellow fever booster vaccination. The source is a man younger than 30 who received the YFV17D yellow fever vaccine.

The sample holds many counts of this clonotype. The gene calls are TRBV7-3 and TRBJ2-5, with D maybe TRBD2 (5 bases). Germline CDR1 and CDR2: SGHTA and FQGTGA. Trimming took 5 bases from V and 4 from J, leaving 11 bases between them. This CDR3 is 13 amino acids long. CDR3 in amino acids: CASSPRARETQYF. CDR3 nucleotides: TGTGCCAGCAGCCCGAGGGCGAGAGAGACCCAGTACTTC.

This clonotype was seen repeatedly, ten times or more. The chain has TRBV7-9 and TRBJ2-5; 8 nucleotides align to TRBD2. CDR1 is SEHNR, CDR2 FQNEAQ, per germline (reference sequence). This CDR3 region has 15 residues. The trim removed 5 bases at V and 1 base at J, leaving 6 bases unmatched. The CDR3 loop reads CASSLNGGAQETQYF. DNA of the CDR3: TGTGCCAGCAGCCTGAACGGGGGGGCCCAAGAGACCCAGTACTTC.

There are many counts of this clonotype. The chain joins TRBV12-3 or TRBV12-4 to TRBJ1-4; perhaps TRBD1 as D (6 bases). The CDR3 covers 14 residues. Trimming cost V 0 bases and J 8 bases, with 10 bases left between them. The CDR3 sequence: CASSLASGAEKLFF. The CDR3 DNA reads TGTGCCAGCAGTTTAGCGTCGGGGGCAGAAAAACTGTTTTTT.

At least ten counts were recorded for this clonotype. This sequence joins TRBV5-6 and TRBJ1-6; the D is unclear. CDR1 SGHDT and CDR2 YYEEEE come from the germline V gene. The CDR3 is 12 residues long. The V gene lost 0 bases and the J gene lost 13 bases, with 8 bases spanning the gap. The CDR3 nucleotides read TGTGCCAGCAGCTTGGGTATCGGGCCCCTCCACTTT. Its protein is CASSLGIGPLHF.

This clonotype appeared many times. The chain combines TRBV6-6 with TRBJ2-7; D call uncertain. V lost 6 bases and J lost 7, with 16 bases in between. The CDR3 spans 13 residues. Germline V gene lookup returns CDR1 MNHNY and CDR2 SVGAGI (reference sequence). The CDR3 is CASSDNWPNEQYV. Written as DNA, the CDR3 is TGTGCCAGCAGCGATAATTGGCCTAATGAGCAGTACGTC.

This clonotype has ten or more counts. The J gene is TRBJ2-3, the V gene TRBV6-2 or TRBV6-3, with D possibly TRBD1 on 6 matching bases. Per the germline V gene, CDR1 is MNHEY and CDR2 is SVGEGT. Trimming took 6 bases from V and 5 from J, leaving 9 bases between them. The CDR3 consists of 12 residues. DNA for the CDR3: TGTGCCAGCAGACCGACAGGAGATACGCAGTATTTT. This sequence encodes CASRPTGDTQYF.

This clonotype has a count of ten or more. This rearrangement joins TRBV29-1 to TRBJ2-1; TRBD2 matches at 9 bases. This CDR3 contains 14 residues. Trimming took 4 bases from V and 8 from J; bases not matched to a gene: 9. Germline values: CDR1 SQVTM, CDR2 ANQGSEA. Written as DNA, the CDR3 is TGCAGCGTTGGACCGACTAGCGGATATCATGAGCAGTTCTTC. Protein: CSVGPTSGYHEQFF.

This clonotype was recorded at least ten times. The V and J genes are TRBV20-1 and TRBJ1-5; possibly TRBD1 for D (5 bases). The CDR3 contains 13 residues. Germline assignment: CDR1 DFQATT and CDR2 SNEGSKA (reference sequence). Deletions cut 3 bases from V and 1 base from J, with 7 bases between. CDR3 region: CSARDISNQPQHF. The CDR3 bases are TGCAGTGCTAGGGACATCAGCAATCAGCCCCAGCATTTT.

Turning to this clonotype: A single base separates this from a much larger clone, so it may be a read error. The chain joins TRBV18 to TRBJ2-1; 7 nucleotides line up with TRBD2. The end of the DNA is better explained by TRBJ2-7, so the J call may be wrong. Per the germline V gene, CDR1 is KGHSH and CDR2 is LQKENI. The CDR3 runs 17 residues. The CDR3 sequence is CASSPLAGVLSYNEQYF. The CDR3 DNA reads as TGTGCCAGCTCACCACTTGCGGGGGTCCTATCCTACAATGAGCAGTACTTC.

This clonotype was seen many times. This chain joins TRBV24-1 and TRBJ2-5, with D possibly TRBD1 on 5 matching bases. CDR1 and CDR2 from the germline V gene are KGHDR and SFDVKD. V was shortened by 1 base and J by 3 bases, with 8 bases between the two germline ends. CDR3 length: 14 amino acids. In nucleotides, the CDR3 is TGTGCCACCAGTGATTTTAGCAGGGAAGAGACCCAGTACTTC. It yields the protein CATSDFSREETQYF.

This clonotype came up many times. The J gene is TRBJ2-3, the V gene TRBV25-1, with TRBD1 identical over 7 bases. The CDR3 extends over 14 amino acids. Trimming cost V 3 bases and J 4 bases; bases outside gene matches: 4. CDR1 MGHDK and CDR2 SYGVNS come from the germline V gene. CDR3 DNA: TGTGCCAGCAGTGAGACAGGGTTGGCAGATACGCAGTATTTT. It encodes CASSETGLADTQYF.

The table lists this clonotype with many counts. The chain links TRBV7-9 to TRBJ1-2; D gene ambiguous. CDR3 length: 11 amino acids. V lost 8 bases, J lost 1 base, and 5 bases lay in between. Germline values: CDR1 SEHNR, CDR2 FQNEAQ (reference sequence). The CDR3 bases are TGTGCCAGCGGTCATAACTATGGCTACACCTTC. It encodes CASGHNYGYTF.

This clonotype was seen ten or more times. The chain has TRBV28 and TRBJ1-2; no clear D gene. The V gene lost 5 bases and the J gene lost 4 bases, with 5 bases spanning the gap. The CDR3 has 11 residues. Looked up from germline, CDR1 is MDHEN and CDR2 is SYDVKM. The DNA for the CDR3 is TGTGCCAGCAGTCCCTCCTATGGCTACACCTTC. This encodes CASSPSYGYTF.

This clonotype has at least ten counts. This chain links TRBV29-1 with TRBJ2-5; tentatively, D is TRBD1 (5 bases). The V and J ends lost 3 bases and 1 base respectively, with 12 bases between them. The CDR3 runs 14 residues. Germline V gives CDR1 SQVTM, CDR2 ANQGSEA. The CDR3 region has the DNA TGCAGCGTTGATGGGGATGACAGCCAAGAGACCCAGTACTTC. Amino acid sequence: CSVDGDDSQETQYF.

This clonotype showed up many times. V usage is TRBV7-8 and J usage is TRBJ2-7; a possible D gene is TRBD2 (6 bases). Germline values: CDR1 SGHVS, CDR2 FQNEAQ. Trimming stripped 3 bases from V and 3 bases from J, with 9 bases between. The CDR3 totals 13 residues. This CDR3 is CASSFGGNYEQYF. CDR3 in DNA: TGTGCCAGCAGCTTTGGGGGGAACTACGAGCAGTACTTC.

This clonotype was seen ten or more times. The CDR3 DNA reads TGCAGTGCTAGGGGCGTTCTCAGGGGCAATTCAGCCGGGGAGCTGTTTTTT. Amino acid sequence: CSARGVLRGNSAGELFF. This sequence joins TRBV20-1 and TRBJ2-2, with a tentative D call TRBD1 (6 bases). CDR3 size: 17 residues. V was clipped by 3 bases and J by 6 bases, with 23 bases between them. CDR1 and CDR2 from the germline V gene are DFQATT and SNEGSKA (reference sequence).

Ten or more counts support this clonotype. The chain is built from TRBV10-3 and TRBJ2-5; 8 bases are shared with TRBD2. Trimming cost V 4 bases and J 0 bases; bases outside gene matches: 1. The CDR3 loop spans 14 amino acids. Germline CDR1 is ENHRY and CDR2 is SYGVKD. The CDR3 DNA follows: TGTGCCATCAGTGTAGCGGGGTACCAAGAGACCCAGTACTTC. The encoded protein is CAISVAGYQETQYF.

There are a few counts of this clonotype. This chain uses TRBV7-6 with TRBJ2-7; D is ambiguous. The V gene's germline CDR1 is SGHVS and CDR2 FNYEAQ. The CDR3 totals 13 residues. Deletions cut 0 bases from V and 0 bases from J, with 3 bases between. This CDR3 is CASSLASSYEQYV. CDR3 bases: TGTGCCAGCAGCTTAGCGAGCTCCTACGAGCAGTACGTC.

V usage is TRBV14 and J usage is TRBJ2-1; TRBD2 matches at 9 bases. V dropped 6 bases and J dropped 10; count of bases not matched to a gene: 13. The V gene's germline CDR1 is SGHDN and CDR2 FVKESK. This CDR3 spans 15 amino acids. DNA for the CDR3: TGTGCCAGCAGTCGAGGAGCGGGGGGCCGCCTCGAGCAGTTCTTC. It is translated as CASSRGAGGRLEQFF.

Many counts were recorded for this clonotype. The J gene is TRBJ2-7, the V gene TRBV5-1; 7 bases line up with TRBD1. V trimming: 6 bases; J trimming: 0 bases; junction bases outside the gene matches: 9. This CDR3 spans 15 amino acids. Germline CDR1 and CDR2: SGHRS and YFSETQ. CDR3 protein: CASTQGQFGSYEQYF. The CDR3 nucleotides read TGCGCCAGCACACAGGGACAGTTTGGCTCCTACGAGCAGTACTTC.

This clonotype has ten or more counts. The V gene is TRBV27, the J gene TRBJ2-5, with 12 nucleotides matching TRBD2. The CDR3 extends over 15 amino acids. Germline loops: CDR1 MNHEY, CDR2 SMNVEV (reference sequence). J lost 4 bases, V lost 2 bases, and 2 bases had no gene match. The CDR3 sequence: CASSLGLAGIETQYF. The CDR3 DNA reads TGTGCCAGCAGTTTAGGACTAGCGGGGATAGAGACCCAGTACTTC.

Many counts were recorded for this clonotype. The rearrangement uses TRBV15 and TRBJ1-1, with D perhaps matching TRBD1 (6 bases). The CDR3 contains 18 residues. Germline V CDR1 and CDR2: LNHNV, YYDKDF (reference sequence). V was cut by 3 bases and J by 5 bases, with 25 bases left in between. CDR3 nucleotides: TGTGCCACCAGCAGGGGGAACAGGGCCCAGGGCAGGGGTACTGAAGCTTTCTTT. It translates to CATSRGNRAQGRGTEAFF.